This T cell receptor (beta chain) was documented in a study of graft-versus-host responses after intestinal transplantation. General study findings and limits: There were GvH clones found in recipient marrow, and some of them appeared first in ileum or blood.

Here immunoSEQ multiplex PCR was the method, and the copy in TCRdb shows in-frame clones only, minus some. Of around 25,000 clones in the sample, around 94% were seen once. This clone was seen a handful of times. Antigen: not known. Germline-derived CDR1 and CDR2 are LGHNA and YNFKEQ. The CDR3 consists of 10 residues. V gave up 8 bases and J gave up 3 bases, with 5 bases separating them. The sequences come from PBMCs, collected 156 days after intestinal transplant. The TCR comes from a human patient who received an intestinal transplant, so some T cells may come from the graft donor. The rearrangement joins TRBV4-2 to TRBJ2-7; D is uncertain. CDR3 sequence reads: CASGDYEQYF. The CDR3 DNA follows: TGTGCCAGCGGGGACTACGAGCAGTACTTC.